This T cell receptor (beta chain) was documented in a study of cytomegalovirus exposure and HLA in healthy donors. Study outcomes and limitations: 87-base-pair reads could not separate some V segments, including TRBV6-2 and TRBV6-3. It was assumed in the presence/absence analyses that sequencing depth was roughly uniform across donors. The later analysis indicated that the majority of CMV-associated TCR beta chains appeared HLA-restricted.

Vbeta (60) and Jbeta (13) primers were used in the PCR. The data were produced by immunoSEQ multiplex PCR, yet TCRdb's version contains in-frame clones alone and is incomplete. Among about 31,000 clones, 40% to 45% were seen once, and the ten largest hold 1.5% to 2.5%. Whereas donors were nominally healthy upon sampling, unrecorded immune exposures were probable. CDR1 and CDR2 from the germline V gene are SGHDT and YYEEEE. The ends lost 5 bases at V and 6 bases at J; junction bases unmatched: 2. This CDR3 has 13 residues. A remark on this clone: Its antigen is currently unknown.

Material: PBMCs. This TCR was recovered from a woman in her fifties or sixties in good health and CMV-seronegative. The chain couples TRBV5-6 to TRBJ1-4; 9 bases are shared with TRBD1. CDR3 loop: CASRDRGHEKLFF. The CDR3 nucleotides read TGTGCCAGCAGGGACAGGGGACATGAAAAACTGTTTTTT.